This TCR beta chain was captured by sequencing in a study of blood T cell repertoires in COVID-19. Overall study context: Specimens from acute and convalescent COVID-19 originated in the United States, Italy and Spain. Sources were T cells, B-cell-depleted T cells, or PBMCs; the material itself was cDNA or gDNA.

The CDR3 spans 21 residues. Germline V gene lookup returns CDR1 LNHNV and CDR2 YYDKDF (reference sequence). The V and J ends lost 1 base and 0 bases, in that order; junction bases with no gene match: 17. In the original analysis: From reference gene primer amplification, estimates of nucleated cell counts were derived. Using immunoSEQ multiplex PCR, the repertoire was profiled, and TCRdb retains in-frame clones only, with some absent. From that table come the V and J calls and clone size; the DNA was used to work out D and trimming. This table has under 50,000 clones, about four fifths appearing once.

The clonotype was recovered from a man between 40 and 49 years old with acute or convalescent COVID-19. The chain uses TRBV15 and TRBJ2-5; 10 bases align to TRBD2. The sample was peripheral blood. The CDR3 sequence: CATSRGLAGDHRTENQETQYF. The CDR3 nucleotides are TGTGCCACCAGCAGAGGCCTAGCGGGGGACCACCGAACTGAAAACCAAGAGACCCAGTACTTC.